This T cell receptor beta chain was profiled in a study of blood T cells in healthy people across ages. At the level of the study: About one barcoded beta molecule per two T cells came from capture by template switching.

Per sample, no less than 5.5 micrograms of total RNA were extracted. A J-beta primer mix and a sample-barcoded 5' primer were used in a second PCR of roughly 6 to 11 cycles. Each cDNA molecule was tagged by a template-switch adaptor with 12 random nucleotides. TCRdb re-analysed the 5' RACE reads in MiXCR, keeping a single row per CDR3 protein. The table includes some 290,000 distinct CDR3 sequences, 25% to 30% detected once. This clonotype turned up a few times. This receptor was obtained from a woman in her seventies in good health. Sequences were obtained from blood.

The CDR3 region has the DNA TGCGCCACCGCCCCCGCTCCTAGCGGGAGCTCCTACGAGCAGTACTTC. It yields the protein CATAPAPSGSSYEQYF. This rearrangement joins TRBV4-1 to TRBJ2-7, with 10 positions matching TRBD2. This CDR3 has 16 amino acids. Germline-derived CDR1 and CDR2 are MGHRA and YSYEKL. V dropped 10 bases and J dropped 0; count of bases not matched to a gene: 12.